The next 23 T cell receptor beta chains were all read from a single sample in a study of shared clonotypes between healthy human individuals. CD8 cells classed as naive were CD45RO-negative and positively selected for CCR7, excluding terminally differentiated effector memory CD45RA+ cells. The repertoire was sequenced with immunoSEQ multiplex PCR; TCRdb's copy has only in-frame clones and lacks some. The sample lists hundreds of thousands of clones, roughly nine tenths seen once, with approximately 25% in the top ten. The sequenced sample consisted of naive CD8+ T cells sorted from blood. The receptors come from a man between 25 and 39 years old in good health.

The chain recombines TRBV10-2 with TRBJ2-4; 7 positions match TRBD1. J was trimmed by 4 bases and V by 2 bases; bases with no gene match: 11. The CDR3 has 17 residues. Germline V gene sequence: CDR1 WSHSY, CDR2 SAAADI. The CDR3 loop is CASSELPGQKVKNIQYF. The CDR3 nucleotides are TGCGCCAGCAGTGAGCTACCGGGACAGAAAGTTAAAAACATTCAGTACTTC.

J is TRBJ2-3 and V is TRBV6-5; 7 bases fit TRBD2. Trimming at V came to 2 bases and at J to 2 bases, leaving 7 bases not matched to a gene. This CDR3 spans 16 amino acids. Germline-derived CDR1 and CDR2 are MNHEY and SVGAGI. CDR3: CASSYTSASATDTQYF. The DNA for the CDR3 is TGTGCCAGCAGTTACACTAGCGCGTCGGCCACAGATACGCAGTATTTT.

V and J are TRBV6-1 and TRBJ2-7; 7 bases agree with TRBD1. Germline trimming cut 11 bases from V and 2 bases from J; bases unmatched to any gene: 15. Germline V gene sequence: CDR1 MNHNS, CDR2 SASEGT. The CDR3 is 15 amino acids. CDR3 residues: CAGRKAGDSPYEQYF. The CDR3, as DNA: TGTGCCGGCCGGAAGGCTGGGGACAGTCCCTACGAGCAGTACTTC.

This clone was counted a single time. The CDR3 DNA reads as TGTGCCAGCAGCCAAGATCCGGGTAGCGGATACGAGCAGTACTTC. Amino acid sequence: CASSQDPGSGYEQYF. This chain connects TRBV14 to TRBJ2-7; TRBD2 is a possible D gene (6 bases). V lost 0 bases and J lost 4, with 13 bases in between. Germline CDR1 and CDR2: SGHDN and FVKESK. The CDR3 has 15 residues.

About this clone itself: The same CDR3 can be traced to other DNA sequences in this sample. CDR3 sequence (DNA): TGCGCCAGCAGCCAAGGGACTGGGGTTTACGAGCAGTACTTC. Translated, it gives CASSQGTGVYEQYF. The chain joins TRBV4-1 to TRBJ2-7; D is possibly TRBD2 (5 bases). The CDR3 has 14 residues. V lost 1 base and J 4 bases, leaving 11 bases between the germline ends. Germline CDR1 MGHRA, CDR2 YSYEKL.

This chain connects TRBV5-4 to TRBJ1-3, with D possibly TRBD1 on 6 matching bases. There are 15 residues in the CDR3. V was clipped by 3 bases and J by 7 bases, with 17 bases between them. Germline values: CDR1 SGHNT, CDR2 YYREEE (reference sequence). CDR3 sequence: CASSSSRGGENTIYF. As DNA, the CDR3 is TGTGCCAGCAGCTCGTCGCGAGGGGGTGAGAACACCATATATTTT.

The chain links TRBV18 to TRBJ2-1; D may be TRBD1 or TRBD2 (5 bases each). The V gene lost 5 bases and the J gene lost 2 bases, with 13 bases spanning the gap. Germline lookup yields CDR1 KGHSH and CDR2 LQKENI. This CDR3 is 15 amino acids long. The CDR3 DNA reads as TGTGCCAGCTCAACCGACAGCGGAGCCTACAATGAGCAGTTCTTC. It codes for CASSTDSGAYNEQFF.

The chain joins TRBV11-1 to TRBJ2-2; perhaps TRBD2 as D (6 bases). Trimming took 3 bases from V and 2 from J, leaving 13 bases between them. The length of the CDR3 is 16 residues. Germline V CDR1 and CDR2: SGHAT, FQDESV (reference sequence). Written as DNA, the CDR3 is TGTGCCAGCAGCTTCTTGAGCGGACTAAACACCGGGGAGCTGTTTTTT. This gives the protein CASSFLSGLNTGELFF.

The gene calls are TRBV7-9 and TRBJ2-5; D unclear. The CDR3 consists of 16 residues. Trimming pared 6 bases from V and 0 bases from J, leaving 17 bases between. CDR1 is SEHNR, CDR2 FQNEAQ, per germline (reference sequence). The chain's CDR3 is CASSPPRALYQETQYF. CDR3 nucleotide sequence: TGTGCCAGCAGTCCCCCACGGGCCTTGTACCAAGAGACCCAGTACTTC.

As to this clone: In the same sample, other DNA sequences code for this CDR3. The chain's CDR3 is CASSLSRQNQPQHF. The CDR3 nucleotides are TGTGCCAGCAGTTTAAGTAGGCAGAATCAGCCCCAGCATTTT. This sequence joins TRBV27 and TRBJ1-5; D not resolved. The CDR3 consists of 14 residues. Trimming shortened V by 2 bases and J by 4 bases, and 9 bases separated the two germline ends. Germline loops: CDR1 MNHEY, CDR2 SMNVEV (reference sequence).

Details on this clone: The same CDR3 is also encoded by other DNA sequences in this sample. The genes are TRBV29-1 and TRBJ2-1; D gene ambiguous. Trimming removed 3 bases at V and 1 base at J, with 4 bases between. The CDR3 runs to 12 residues. The germline CDR1 and CDR2 sequences are SQVTM and ANQGSEA. The CDR3 DNA reads TGCAGCGTTGACAGGTCCTACAATGAGCAGTTCTTC. Residues: CSVDRSYNEQFF.

The CDR3 here is CASSQGWGSTEAFF. The CDR3 DNA sequence: TGTGCCAGCAGCCAAGGGTGGGGGTCCACTGAAGCTTTCTTT. This chain connects TRBV9 to TRBJ1-1; a possible D gene is TRBD1 (5 bases). CDR1 SGDLS and CDR2 YYNGEE come from the germline V gene. This CDR3 is 14 amino acids long. V lost 4 bases and J lost 4, with 14 bases in between.

The rearrangement joins TRBV28 to TRBJ2-7; D not certain. In germline, CDR1 is MDHEN, CDR2 SYDVKM. CDR3 length: 13 residues. The ends were cut back, 2 bases at V and 3 bases at J, with 8 bases in the middle. The CDR3 sequence: CASSLGRYYEQYF. CDR3 bases: TGTGCCAGCAGTTTAGGGCGGTACTACGAGCAGTACTTC.

The chain couples TRBV19 to TRBJ1-5; tentative D call: TRBD1 (5 bases). With 5 bases removed from V and 5 bases from J, the gap between germline ends came to 10 bases. CDR1 LNHDA and CDR2 SQIVND come from the germline V gene (reference sequence). This CDR3 is 13 amino acids long. CDR3 in amino acids: CASSPGEYQPQHF. CDR3 in DNA: TGTGCCAGTAGTCCGGGGGAATATCAGCCCCAGCATTTT.

The chain joins TRBV29-1 to TRBJ2-1; weak D call: TRBD2 (5 bases). The ends were cut back, 1 base at V and 8 bases at J, with 12 bases in the middle. Germline assignment: CDR1 SQVTM and CDR2 ANQGSEA. This CDR3 region has 13 residues. The CDR3 reads CSVEGLRVDEQFF. DNA of the CDR3: TGCAGCGTTGAAGGTCTGCGGGTCGATGAGCAGTTCTTC.

As DNA, the CDR3 is TGTGCCAGCAGCTTATTGTGGCCCTACGAGCAGTACTTC. Translating gives CASSLLWPYEQYF. The chain joins TRBV7-9 to TRBJ2-7; no clear D gene. Germline V gene lookup returns CDR1 SEHNR and CDR2 FQNEAQ (reference sequence). V was clipped by 2 bases and J by 2 bases, with 7 bases between them. The length of the CDR3 is 13 residues.

Concerning this clone: A junction boundary mismatches the germline segment, possibly from a read error. V and J are TRBV7-7 and TRBJ2-2, with D unclear. There are 13 residues in the CDR3. CDR1 and CDR2 from the germline V gene are SSHAT and FNYEAQ (reference sequence). CDR3 sequence (DNA): TGTGCTAGCAGCTTAGGAAATACCGGGGAGCTGTTTTTT. Translating it yields CASSLGNTGELFF. Full variable domain (outside the CDR3, taken from reference TRBV7-7 and TRBJ2-2): GAGVSQSPRYKVTKRGQDVTLRCDPISSHATLYWYQQALGQGPEFLTYFNYEAQPDKSGLPSDRFSAERPEGSISTLTIQRTEQRDSAMYRCASSLGNTGELFFGEGSRLTVL.

The chain is built from TRBV27 and TRBJ2-3; a possible D gene is TRBD2 (5 bases). The CDR3 is 14 amino acids. Trimming left V 4 bases short and J 1 base short, with 9 bases between. Germline V gene lookup returns CDR1 MNHEY and CDR2 SMNVEV (reference sequence). DNA for the CDR3: TGTGCCAGCAGTTCCTATAGCGGCACAGATACGCAGTATTTT. Encoded protein: CASSSYSGTDTQYF.

This chain uses TRBV11-2 with TRBJ2-7, with 10 bases fitting TRBD1. Germline values: CDR1 SGHAT, CDR2 FQNNGV. The trim removed 5 bases at V and 2 bases at J, leaving 3 bases unmatched. This CDR3 is 14 amino acids long. Here the CDR3 DNA reads TGTGCCAGCAGCCGGGACAGGGGAACCTACGAGCAGTACTTC. Protein: CASSRDRGTYEQYF.

The chain is built from TRBV11-2 and TRBJ2-7; 7 nucleotides match TRBD1. Germline values: CDR1 SGHAT, CDR2 FQNNGV. The CDR3 is 16 amino acids. The junction had 12 bases not matched to a gene; V was cut back by 1 base and J by 6 bases. The CDR3 DNA is TGTGCCAGCAGCTTAGGAACCCCCGAGACAGGGATCGAGCAGTACTTC. Its translation: CASSLGTPETGIEQYF.

CDR3 nucleotide sequence: TGCAGCGCAAGGATCCCGACCATCAGCTCCTACAATGAGCAGTTCTTC. The encoded protein is CSARIPTISSYNEQFF. This sequence joins TRBV29-1 and TRBJ2-1; D not resolved. V was clipped by 7 bases and J by 0 bases, with 19 bases between them. Germline loops: CDR1 SQVTM, CDR2 ANQGSEA. The length of the CDR3 is 16 residues.

The rearrangement joins TRBV29-1 to TRBJ2-2; TRBD1 might be the D (5 bases). The germline gives CDR1 SQVTM, CDR2 ANQGSEA. This CDR3 is built from 13 residues. V was clipped by 5 bases and J by 1 base, with 8 bases between them. The CDR3: CSVLTENTGELFF. The DNA of the CDR3 is TGCAGCGTTCTGACAGAGAACACCGGGGAGCTGTTTTTT.

The chain employs TRBV15 and TRBJ2-3, with D perhaps matching TRBD2 (5 bases). The CDR3 is made up of 13 amino acids. Trimming left V 4 bases short and J 4 bases short, with 9 bases between. Looked up from germline, CDR1 is LNHNV and CDR2 is YYDKDF (reference sequence). CDR3 sequence: CATSTGVADTQYF. The CDR3 DNA reads as TGTGCCACCAGCACCGGGGTCGCAGATACGCAGTATTTT.